This T cell receptor beta chain was profiled in a study of tumor T cells in aggressive B-cell lymphoma. Germline CDR1 and CDR2: SGHRS and YFSETQ. The CDR3 loop spans 14 amino acids. V was clipped by 4 bases and J by 6 bases; unmatched bases: 6. Produced via immunoSEQ multiplex PCR; TCRdb's table is partial and in-frame only. The sample holds some 2,400 clones, over 75% seen once. This chain uses TRBV5-1 with TRBJ1-5; TRBD1 agrees at 8 bases. Sequenced material: tumor tissue. The receptor was derived from an adult with diffuse large B cell lymphoma. The CDR3 coding sequence is TGCGCCAGCAGCGCTGGGACAGGATCTCAGCCCCAGCATTTT. It translates to CASSAGTGSQPQHF.